Listed here are 7 T cell receptor beta chains from one sample, sequenced in a study of radiotherapy plus CTLA-4 blockade in lung cancer. Data came from immunoSEQ multiplex PCR; TCRdb stores just in-frame clones and leaves some out. This table holds over 80,000 clones, roughly four fifths found once. The source was peripheral blood, collected from a patient treated with radiotherapy plus ipilimumab. These receptors all stem from a human donor with non-small cell lung cancer who had stable disease on radiotherapy plus ipilimumab.

The chain employs TRBV30 and TRBJ2-7; tentatively, D is TRBD2 (6 bases). The CDR3 totals 14 residues. Between the trimmed V and J ends, which lost 5 bases and 6 bases, there was a span of 20 bases. Germline loops: CDR1 GTSNPN, CDR2 SVGIG (reference sequence). CDR3 in DNA: TGTGCCTGGGTTGCGGGACTCCCGCCCCGCGAGCAGTACTTC. It codes for CAWVAGLPPREQYF. The full variable domain, in which reference TRBV30 and TRBJ2-7 provide the parts outside the CDR3, is SQTIHQWPATLVQPVGSPLSLECTVEGTSNPNLYWYRQAAGRGLQLLFYSVGIGQISSEVPQNLSASRPQDRQFILSSKKLLLSDSGFYLCAWVAGLPPREQYFGPGTRLTVT.

This sequence joins TRBV7-9 and TRBJ1-1; D unresolved. This CDR3 comprises 14 residues. Germline CDR1 reads SEHNR; CDR2 reads FQNEAQ (reference sequence). Trimming stripped 2 bases from V and 2 bases from J, with 9 bases between. The CDR3, as DNA: TGTGCCAGCAGCTTAAGGGATTTTAACACTGAAGCTTTCTTT. Amino acids: CASSLRDFNTEAFF. The full variable domain, in which reference TRBV7-9 and TRBJ1-1 provide the parts outside the CDR3, is DTGVSQNPRHKITKRGQNVTFRCDPISEHNRLYWYRQTLGQGPEFLTYFQNEAQLEKSRLLSDRFSAERPKGSFSTLEIQRTEQGDSAMYLCASSLRDFNTEAFFGQGTRLTVV.

The rearrangement links TRBV6-5 to TRBJ1-5; no reliable D call. CDR3 length: 13 amino acids. V lost 0 bases, J lost 5 bases, and 5 bases lay in between. Germline assignment: CDR1 MNHEY and CDR2 SVGAGI. CDR3 sequence reads: CASSYSIYQPQHF. The CDR3 region has the DNA TGTGCCAGCAGTTACTCGATTTATCAGCCCCAGCATTTT.

This chain links TRBV7-6 with TRBJ2-3; TRBD2 agrees at 11 bases. V dropped 2 bases and J dropped 2; count of bases not matched to a gene: 3. Germline V lookup: CDR1 SGHVS, CDR2 FNYEAQ. The CDR3 is 16 residues long. CDR3 in amino acids: CASSLTSGGITDTQYF. CDR3 in DNA: TGTGCCAGCAGCTTAACTAGCGGGGGAATCACAGATACGCAGTATTTT.

The chain has TRBV30 and TRBJ2-7, with a tentative D call TRBD1 (5 bases). Trimming removed 2 bases at V and 5 bases at J, with 13 bases between. Germline V CDR1 and CDR2: GTSNPN, SVGIG (reference sequence). The CDR3 runs 13 residues. In nucleotides, the CDR3 is TGTGCCTGGAGTAGGGGCATATTGGACGAGCAGTACTTC. It translates to CAWSRGILDEQYF.

A single count supports this clone. The chain employs TRBV9 and TRBJ1-3; D unresolved. CDR1 SGDLS and CDR2 YYNGEE come from the germline V gene. Trimming shortened V by 4 bases and J by 3 bases, and 8 bases separated the two germline ends. The CDR3 is 13 amino acids. In DNA form, the CDR3 reads TGTGCCAGCAGCTTAAGGGATGGAAACACCATATATTTT. It encodes CASSLRDGNTIYF. Looking up the rest from reference TRBV9 and TRBJ1-3 gives the full variable domain: DSGVTQTPKHLITATGQRVTLRCSPRSGDLSVYWYQQSLDQGLQFLIQYYNGEERAKGNILERFSAQQFPDLHSELNLSSLELGDSALYFCASSLRDGNTIYFGEGSWLTVV.

A few counts support this clone. The chain is built from TRBV2 and TRBJ2-6, with D uncertain. V was trimmed by 6 bases and J by 0 bases, leaving 9 bases between them. Germline V gene sequence: CDR1 SNHLY, CDR2 FYNNEI. CDR3 length: 15 residues. Here the CDR3 reads CASSESPSGANVLTF. CDR3 in DNA: TGTGCCAGCAGCGAGTCTCCCTCTGGGGCCAACGTCCTGACTTTC.